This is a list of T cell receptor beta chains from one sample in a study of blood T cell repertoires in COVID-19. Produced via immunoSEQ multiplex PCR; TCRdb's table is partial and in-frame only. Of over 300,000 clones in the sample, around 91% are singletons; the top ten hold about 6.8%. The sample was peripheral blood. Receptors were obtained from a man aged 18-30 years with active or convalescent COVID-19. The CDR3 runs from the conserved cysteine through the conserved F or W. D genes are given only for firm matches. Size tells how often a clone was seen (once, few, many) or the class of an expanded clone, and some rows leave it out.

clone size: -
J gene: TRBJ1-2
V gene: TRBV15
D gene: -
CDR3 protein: CATSRGGPSGGYGYTF
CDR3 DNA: TGTGCCACCAGCAGAGGAGGACCCTCCGGAGGCTATGGCTACACCTTC

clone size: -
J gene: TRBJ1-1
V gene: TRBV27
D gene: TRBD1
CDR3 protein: CASSLSGTGTGTEAFF
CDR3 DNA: TGTGCCAGCAGTTTATCCGGGACAGGCACGGGAACTGAAGCTTTCTTT

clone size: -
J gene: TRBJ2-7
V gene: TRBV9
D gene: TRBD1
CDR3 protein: CASSVDETGGLEQYF
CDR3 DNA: TGTGCCAGCAGCGTAGATGAGACAGGGGGTCTCGAGCAGTACTTC

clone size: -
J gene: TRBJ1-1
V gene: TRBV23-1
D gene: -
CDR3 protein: CASSQSEGGRTEAFF
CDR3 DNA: TGCGCCAGCAGTCAATCCGAGGGGGGGAGAACTGAAGCTTTCTTT

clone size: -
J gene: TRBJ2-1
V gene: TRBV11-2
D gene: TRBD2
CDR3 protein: CAETSGRANEQFF
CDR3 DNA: TGTGCCGAGACTAGCGGGAGGGCCAATGAGCAGTTCTTC

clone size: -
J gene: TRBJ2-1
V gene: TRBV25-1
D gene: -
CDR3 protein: CASSEYTSSGEQFF
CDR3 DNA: TGTGCCAGCAGTGAATATACTAGCTCCGGTGAGCAGTTCTTC

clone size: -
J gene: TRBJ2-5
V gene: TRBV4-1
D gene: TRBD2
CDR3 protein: CASSRTRGYQETQYF
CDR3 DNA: TGCGCCAGCAGCCGCACGCGGGGGTACCAAGAGACCCAGTACTTC

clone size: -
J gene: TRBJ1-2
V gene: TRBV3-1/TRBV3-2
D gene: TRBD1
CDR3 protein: CASSTRQGSTGGYTF
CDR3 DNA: TGTGCCAGCAGCACTCGACAGGGGTCTACGGGTGGCTACACCTTC

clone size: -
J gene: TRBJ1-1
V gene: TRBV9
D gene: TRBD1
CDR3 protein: CASSSRGRSDTEAFF
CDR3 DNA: TGTGCCAGCAGCAGCAGGGGGAGGTCGGACACTGAAGCTTTCTTT

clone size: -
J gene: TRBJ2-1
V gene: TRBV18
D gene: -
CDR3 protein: CASSPYSYNEQFF
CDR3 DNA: TGTGCCAGCTCACCTTACTCCTACAATGAGCAGTTCTTC

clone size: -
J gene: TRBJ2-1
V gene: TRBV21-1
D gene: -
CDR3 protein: CASSKVGGTSGQNEQFF
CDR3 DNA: TGTGCCAGCAGCAAAGTAGGTGGGACTAGTGGCCAAAATGAGCAGTTCTTC

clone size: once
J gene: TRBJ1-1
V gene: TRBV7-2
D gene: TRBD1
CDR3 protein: CASSAGTGKEVAEAFF
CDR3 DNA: TGTGCCAGCAGCGCGGGGACAGGGAAGGAAGTCGCTGAAGCTTTCTTT

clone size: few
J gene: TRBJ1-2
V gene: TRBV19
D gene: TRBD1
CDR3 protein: CASSPGQGDYGYTF
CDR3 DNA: TGTGCCAGCTCACCGGGACAGGGCGACTATGGCTACACCTTC

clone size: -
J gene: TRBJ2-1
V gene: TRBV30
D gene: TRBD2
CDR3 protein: CAWRGLAGVNEQFF
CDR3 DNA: TGTGCCTGGAGGGGACTAGCGGGTGTGAATGAGCAGTTCTTC

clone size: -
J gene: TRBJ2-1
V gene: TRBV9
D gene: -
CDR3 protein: CASSRQGYNEQFF
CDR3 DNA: TGTGCCAGCAGCCGGCAGGGCTACAATGAGCAGTTCTTC

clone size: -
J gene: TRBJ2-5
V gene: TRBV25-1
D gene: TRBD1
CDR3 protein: CASSGAQGAEETQYF
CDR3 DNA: TGTGCCAGCAGTGGGGCACAGGGGGCTGAGGAGACCCAGTACTTC

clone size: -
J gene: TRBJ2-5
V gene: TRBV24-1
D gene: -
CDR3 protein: CATSSGSETQYF
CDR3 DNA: TGTGCCACCAGTTCAGGGTCAGAGACCCAGTACTTC

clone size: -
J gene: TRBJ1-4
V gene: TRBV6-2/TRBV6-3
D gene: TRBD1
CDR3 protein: CASSKPRQGASTNEKLFF
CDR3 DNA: TGTGCCAGCAGTAAGCCGCGACAGGGGGCTTCGACTAATGAAAAACTGTTTTTT

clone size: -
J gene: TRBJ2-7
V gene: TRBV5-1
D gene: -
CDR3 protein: CASSFTTQGVEQYF
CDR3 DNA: TGCGCCAGCAGCTTCACGACACAGGGAGTCGAGCAGTACTTC

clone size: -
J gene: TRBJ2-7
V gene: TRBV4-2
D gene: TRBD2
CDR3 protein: CASSQGTSRLLYEQYF
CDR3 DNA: TGTGCCAGCAGCCAAGGGACTAGTAGGCTGCTCTACGAGCAGTACTTC

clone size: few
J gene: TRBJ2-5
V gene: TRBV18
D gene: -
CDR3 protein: CASSPGVVGETQYF
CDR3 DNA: TGTGCCAGCTCACCCGGGGTGGTCGGAGAGACCCAGTACTTC

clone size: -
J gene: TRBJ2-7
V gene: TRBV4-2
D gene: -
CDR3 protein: CASSESTGQKSEQYF
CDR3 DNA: TGTGCCAGCAGCGAGAGTACAGGTCAGAAAAGCGAGCAGTACTTC

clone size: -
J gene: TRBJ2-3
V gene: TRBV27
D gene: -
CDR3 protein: CASSFPGLDTQYF
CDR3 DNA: TGTGCCAGCAGTTTCCCAGGGTTAGATACGCAGTATTTT

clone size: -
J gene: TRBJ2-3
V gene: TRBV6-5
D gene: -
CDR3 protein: CASSLLGGKDTQYF
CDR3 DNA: TGTGCCAGCAGCCTACTAGGGGGAAAAGATACGCAGTATTTT

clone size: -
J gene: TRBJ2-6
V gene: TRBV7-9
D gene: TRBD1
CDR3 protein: CASSPGQGVTGANVLTF
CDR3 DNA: TGTGCCAGCAGCCCTGGACAGGGCGTAACTGGGGCCAACGTCCTGACTTTC

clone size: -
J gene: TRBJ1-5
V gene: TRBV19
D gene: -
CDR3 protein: CASSISEGQPQHF
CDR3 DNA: TGTGCCAGTAGTATATCTGAGGGTCAGCCCCAGCATTTT

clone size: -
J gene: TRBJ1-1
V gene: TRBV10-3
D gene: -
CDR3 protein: CAISESGRGTEAFF
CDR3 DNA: TGTGCCATCAGTGAGTCAGGGAGGGGAACTGAAGCTTTCTTT

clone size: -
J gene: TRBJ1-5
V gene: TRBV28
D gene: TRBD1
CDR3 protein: CASTNDRVGVQPQHF
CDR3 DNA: TGTGCCAGCACCAACGACAGGGTAGGGGTTCAGCCCCAGCATTTT

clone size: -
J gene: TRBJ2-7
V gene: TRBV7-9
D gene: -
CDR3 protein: CASSPRPGQGSYEQYF
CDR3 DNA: TGTGCCAGCAGCCCTCGCCCAGGACAAGGGTCCTACGAGCAGTACTTC

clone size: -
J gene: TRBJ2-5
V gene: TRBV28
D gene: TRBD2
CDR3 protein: CASSSGWSSGRQETQYF
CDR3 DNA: TGTGCCAGCAGTTCGGGGTGGTCTAGCGGAAGGCAAGAGACCCAGTACTTC

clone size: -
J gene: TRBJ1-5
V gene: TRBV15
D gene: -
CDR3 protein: CATSRGTAISNQPQHF
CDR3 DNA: TGTGCCACCAGCAGAGGGACAGCAATTAGCAATCAGCCCCAGCATTTT

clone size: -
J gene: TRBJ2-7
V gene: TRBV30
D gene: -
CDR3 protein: CAWSGQVEQYF
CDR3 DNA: TGTGCCTGGAGTGGCCAGGTCGAGCAGTACTTC

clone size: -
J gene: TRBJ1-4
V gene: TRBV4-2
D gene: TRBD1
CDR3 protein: CASSPGQGNEKLFF
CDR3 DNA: TGTGCCAGCAGCCCGGGACAGGGAAATGAAAAACTGTTTTTT

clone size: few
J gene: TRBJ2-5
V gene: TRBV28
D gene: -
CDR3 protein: CASSSIGGAQETQYF
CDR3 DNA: TGTGCCAGCAGTTCCATCGGAGGGGCCCAAGAGACCCAGTACTTC

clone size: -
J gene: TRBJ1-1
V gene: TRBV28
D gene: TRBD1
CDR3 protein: CASSWRDRVTGAFF
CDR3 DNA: TGTGCCAGCAGTTGGAGGGACAGGGTTACTGGAGCTTTCTTT

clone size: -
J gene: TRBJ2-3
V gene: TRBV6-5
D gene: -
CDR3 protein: CASNRLGTDTQYF
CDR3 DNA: TGTGCCAGCAATAGACTCGGAACAGATACGCAGTATTTT

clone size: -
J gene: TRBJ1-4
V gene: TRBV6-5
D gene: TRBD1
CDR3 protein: CASSFHRGADEKLFF
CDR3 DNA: TGTGCCAGCAGTTTTCACAGGGGGGCCGATGAAAAACTGTTTTTT

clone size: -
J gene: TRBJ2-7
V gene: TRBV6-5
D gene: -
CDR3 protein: CASRSRDTDYEQYF
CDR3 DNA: TGTGCCAGCAGATCCCGGGACACGGACTACGAGCAGTACTTC

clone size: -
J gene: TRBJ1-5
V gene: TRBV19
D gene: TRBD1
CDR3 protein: CASSTRGQGYNQPQHF
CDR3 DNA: TGTGCCAGTAGTACGCGGGGACAGGGGTACAATCAGCCCCAGCATTTT

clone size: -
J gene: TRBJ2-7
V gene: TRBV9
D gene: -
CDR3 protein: CASSVRPGSPYEQYF
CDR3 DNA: TGTGCCAGCAGCGTAAGACCAGGCAGCCCCTACGAGCAGTACTTC

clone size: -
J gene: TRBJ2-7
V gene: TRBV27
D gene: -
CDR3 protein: CASSLSTVHEQYF
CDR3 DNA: TGTGCCAGCAGTTTATCAACGGTCCACGAGCAGTACTTC

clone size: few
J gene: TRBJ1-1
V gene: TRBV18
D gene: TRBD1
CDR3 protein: CASSYRGRVMNTEAFF
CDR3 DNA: TGTGCCAGCTCGTACAGGGGGCGAGTGATGAACACTGAAGCTTTCTTT

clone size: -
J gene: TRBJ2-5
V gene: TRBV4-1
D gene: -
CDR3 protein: CASSQEQAWETQYF
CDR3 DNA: TGCGCCAGCAGCCAAGAGCAGGCCTGGGAGACCCAGTACTTC

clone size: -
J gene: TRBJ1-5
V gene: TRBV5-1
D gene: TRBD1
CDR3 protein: CASSWGQGDQPQHF
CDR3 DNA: TGCGCCAGCAGCTGGGGACAGGGGGATCAGCCCCAGCATTTT

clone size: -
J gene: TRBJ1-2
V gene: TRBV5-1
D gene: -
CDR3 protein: CASSLRQGVNYGYTF
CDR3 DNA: TGCGCCAGCAGCTTGAGGCAGGGCGTAAACTATGGCTACACCTTC

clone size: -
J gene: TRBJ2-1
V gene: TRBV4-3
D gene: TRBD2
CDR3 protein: CASSQAGTSGRAYNEQFF
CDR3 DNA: TGCGCCAGCAGCCAGGCTGGGACTAGCGGGAGGGCATACAATGAGCAGTTCTTC

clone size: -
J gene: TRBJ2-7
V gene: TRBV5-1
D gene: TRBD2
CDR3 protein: CASSLSTSGGRSSYEQYF
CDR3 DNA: TGCGCCAGCAGCTTGAGCACTAGCGGGGGGCGGAGCTCCTACGAGCAGTACTTC

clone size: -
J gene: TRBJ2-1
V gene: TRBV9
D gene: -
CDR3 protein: CASSPEDLGAYNEQFF
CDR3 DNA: TGTGCCAGCAGCCCTGAAGACCTGGGGGCTTACAATGAGCAGTTCTTC

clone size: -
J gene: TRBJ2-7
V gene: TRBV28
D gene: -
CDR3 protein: CASGLQTYEQYF
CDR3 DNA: TGTGCCAGCGGTCTGCAGACCTACGAGCAGTACTTC

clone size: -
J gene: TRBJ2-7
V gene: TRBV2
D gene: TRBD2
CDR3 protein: CASSGTGGSTYEQYF
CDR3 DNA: TGTGCCAGCAGTGGGACCGGGGGGAGTACCTACGAGCAGTACTTC

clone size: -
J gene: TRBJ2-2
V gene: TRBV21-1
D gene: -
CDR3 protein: CASSRDRANTGELFF
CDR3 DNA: TGTGCCAGCAGCCGGGACAGAGCGAACACCGGGGAGCTGTTTTTT

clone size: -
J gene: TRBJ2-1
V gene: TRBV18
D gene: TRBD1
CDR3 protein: CASSPRPPGQGIISPYNEQFF
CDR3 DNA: TGTGCCAGCTCACCTCGGCCACCGGGACAGGGGATCATATCGCCCTACAATGAGCAGTTCTTC